The rows below give T cell receptor beta chains drawn from one sample of a study of cytomegalovirus exposure and HLA in healthy donors. The repertoire was sequenced with immunoSEQ multiplex PCR; TCRdb's copy has only in-frame clones and lacks some. The sample contains 74,000 or so clones, around three quarters of which appear only once. Material: PBMCs. Receptors originate from a woman aged 35 to 49 in good health and CMV-seronegative. CDR3s include the opening cysteine and the closing phenylalanine or tryptophan. The D gene is left open where the match is weak. Size is omitted from some rows. Given values are once, few, many or a class for expanded clones.

clone size: -; J gene: TRBJ2-3; V gene: TRBV11-2; D gene: -; CDR3 DNA: TGTGCCAGCAGCTCAGGGCGGGGTGGGAGCACAGATACGCAGTATTTT; CDR3 protein: CASSSGRGGSTDTQYF
clone size: -; J gene: TRBJ2-7; V gene: TRBV6-1; D gene: -; CDR3 DNA: TGTGCCAGCCAGACAGGCCGGAGCTCCTACGAGCAGTACTTC; CDR3 protein: CASQTGRSSYEQYF
clone size: -; J gene: TRBJ1-1; V gene: TRBV6-6; D gene: -; CDR3 DNA: TGTGCCAGCAGTTTCCAGGAGAACACTGAAGCTTTCTTT; CDR3 protein: CASSFQENTEAFF
clone size: -; J gene: TRBJ2-6; V gene: TRBV2; D gene: TRBD1; CDR3 DNA: TGTGCCAGCAGCGGGGACAGGGGGAACTCTGGGGCCAACGTCCTGACTTTC; CDR3 protein: CASSGDRGNSGANVLTF
clone size: -; J gene: TRBJ1-1; V gene: TRBV28; D gene: TRBD1; CDR3 DNA: TGTGCCAGCAGTATCCGCAGGGGGCGGTGGACTGAAGCTTTCTTT; CDR3 protein: CASSIRRGRWTEAFF
clone size: -; J gene: TRBJ2-1; V gene: TRBV7-9; D gene: -; CDR3 DNA: TGTGCCAGCAGCTTCCGAGGGAGGAGCTACAATGAGCAGTTCTTC; CDR3 protein: CASSFRGRSYNEQFF
clone size: -; J gene: TRBJ1-5; V gene: TRBV19; D gene: -; CDR3 DNA: TGTGCCAGTACCACCCTTGACTCGACAGGCTTCAATCAGCCCCAGCATTTT; CDR3 protein: CASTTLDSTGFNQPQHF
clone size: -; J gene: TRBJ2-2; V gene: TRBV19; D gene: TRBD1; CDR3 DNA: TGTGCCAGCCTCGACAGGGGGCTGAACACCGGGGAGCTGTTTTTT; CDR3 protein: CASLDRGLNTGELFF
clone size: -; J gene: TRBJ1-2; V gene: TRBV7-9; D gene: -; CDR3 DNA: TGTGCCAGCAGGTTACAGGGTTTGGAGTATGGCTACACCTTC; CDR3 protein: CASRLQGLEYGYTF
clone size: -; J gene: TRBJ2-5; V gene: TRBV7-2; D gene: -; CDR3 DNA: TGTGCCAGCAGCTTAGCGGGAGTGGCTCAAGAGACCCAGTACTTC; CDR3 protein: CASSLAGVAQETQYF
clone size: -; J gene: TRBJ2-5; V gene: TRBV4-1; D gene: -; CDR3 DNA: TGCGCCAGCAGCCAACTAGAATCAGGGGTGGGAGAGACCCAGTACTTC; CDR3 protein: CASSQLESGVGETQYF
clone size: -; J gene: TRBJ1-1; V gene: TRBV30; D gene: -; CDR3 DNA: TGTGCCTGGCGGAAAAACAGGGCCACTGAAGCTTTCTTT; CDR3 protein: CAWRKNRATEAFF
clone size: -; J gene: TRBJ2-2; V gene: TRBV5-8; D gene: -; CDR3 DNA: TGTGCCAGCAGCTTCTTGGGGGAGCTGTTTTTT; CDR3 protein: CASSFLGELFF
clone size: -; J gene: TRBJ1-3; V gene: TRBV7-2; D gene: -; CDR3 DNA: TGTGCCAGCAGCCCTCGGGTAGGAACTGGAAACACCATATATTTT; CDR3 protein: CASSPRVGTGNTIYF
clone size: -; J gene: TRBJ1-2; V gene: TRBV21-1; D gene: -; CDR3 DNA: TGTGCCAGCAGCAAAGAGGCAGGGGCGGGTGGCTACACCTTC; CDR3 protein: CASSKEAGAGGYTF
clone size: once; J gene: TRBJ2-3; V gene: TRBV28; D gene: -; CDR3 DNA: TGTGCCAGCAGTCCGATTATCCTGAGCGGAATCGGCACAGATACGCAGTATTTT; CDR3 protein: CASSPIILSGIGTDTQYF
clone size: -; J gene: TRBJ1-2; V gene: TRBV9; D gene: -; CDR3 DNA: TGTGCCAGCAGCGTCGGACACCCTACTAACTATGGCTACACCTTC; CDR3 protein: CASSVGHPTNYGYTF
clone size: -; J gene: TRBJ1-2; V gene: TRBV30; D gene: -; CDR3 DNA: TGTGCCTGGAGCGACTCCAGCAACTATGGCTACACCTTC; CDR3 protein: CAWSDSSNYGYTF
clone size: -; J gene: TRBJ2-1; V gene: TRBV11-2; D gene: -; CDR3 DNA: TGTGCCAGCAGCGGAACGAAGGGGTATGAGCAGTTCTTC; CDR3 protein: CASSGTKGYEQFF
clone size: -; J gene: TRBJ1-4; V gene: TRBV5-8; D gene: TRBD1; CDR3 DNA: TGTGCCAGCAGCTTACAGGGGTCAACTAATGAAAAACTGTTTTTT; CDR3 protein: CASSLQGSTNEKLFF
clone size: -; J gene: TRBJ2-3; V gene: TRBV27; D gene: -; CDR3 DNA: TGTGCCAGCAGTGACCGGGACATAAGGACAGATACGCAGTATTTT; CDR3 protein: CASSDRDIRTDTQYF
clone size: -; J gene: TRBJ1-1; V gene: TRBV15; D gene: -; CDR3 DNA: TGTGCCACCAGCAGAGCGAGAGGGGAGGGGACTGAAGCTTTCTTT; CDR3 protein: CATSRARGEGTEAFF
clone size: once; J gene: TRBJ2-1; V gene: TRBV30; D gene: TRBD2; CDR3 DNA: TGTGCCGGATCCGGAGGACTAGGTCCCGAGCAGTTCTTC; CDR3 protein: CAGSGGLGPEQFF
clone size: -; J gene: TRBJ1-2; V gene: TRBV2; D gene: -; CDR3 DNA: TGTGCCAGCAGTGGGCGGAGGAGAAATGATGGCTACACCTTC; CDR3 protein: CASSGRRRNDGYTF
clone size: -; J gene: TRBJ1-6; V gene: TRBV2; D gene: TRBD1; CDR3 DNA: TGTGCCAGCAGCCAAAGGGGGCCGGGACAGGCAAATTCACCCCTCCACTTT; CDR3 protein: CASSQRGPGQANSPLHF
clone size: -; J gene: TRBJ1-1; V gene: TRBV5-6; D gene: -; CDR3 DNA: TGTGCCAGCAGCCGGAGGAACACTGAAGCTTTCTTT; CDR3 protein: CASSRRNTEAFF
clone size: -; J gene: TRBJ2-7; V gene: TRBV30; D gene: -; CDR3 DNA: TGTGCCTGGAGCCTCCGCCGAGGAGACGATCAGTACTTC; CDR3 protein: CAWSLRRGDDQYF
clone size: -; J gene: TRBJ1-1; V gene: TRBV7-2; D gene: TRBD1; CDR3 DNA: TGTGCCAGCAGCCCGGCACAGGGGGCAGGGAGGGCTGAAGCTTTCTTT; CDR3 protein: CASSPAQGAGRAEAFF
clone size: -; J gene: TRBJ2-7; V gene: TRBV30; D gene: -; CDR3 DNA: TGTGCCTGGAGTAAGCCCCCTCCGGGGGAGCAGTACTTC; CDR3 protein: CAWSKPPPGEQYF